These T cell receptor beta chains were read from a single sample in a study of T cell changes during pregnancy in multiple sclerosis. Repertoires were generated with immunoSEQ multiplex PCR, while TCRdb's copy carries only in-frame clones and drops some. Of 50,000 or so clones listed, more than 90% are singletons. The material sequenced was CD4+ T cells from peripheral blood mononuclear cells, taken before pregnancy. The receptors stem from a female donor with multiple sclerosis, enrolled in a pregnancy study. Each CDR3 is given with its conserved first and last residue. A D gene is named only where the DNA matches it firmly. The size entry is marked missing in some rows and otherwise reads once, few, many or a size class.

abundance	v_gene	j_gene	d_gene	CDR3nt	CDR3aa
few	TRBV4-2	TRBJ1-1	TRBD1	TGTGCCAGCAGTTTAGGGACAGCGAACACTGAAGCTTTCTTT	CASSLGTANTEAFF
.	TRBV7-2	TRBJ1-1	TRBD1	TGTGCCAGCAGCTTGGGACAGGGGAGACCAGCTTTCTTT	CASSLGQGRPAFF
.	TRBV25-1	TRBJ2-3	TRBD2	TGTGCCAGCGCGGGGACTAGCGGGAGGGCAGATACGCAGTATTTT	CASAGTSGRADTQYF
.	TRBV30	TRBJ1-1	TRBD1	TGTGCCTGGAGTCAGTTTCGACAGGGGAGCACTGAAGCTTTCTTT	CAWSQFRQGSTEAFF
.	TRBV27	TRBJ2-1	.	TGTGCCAGCAGTTTATGGGCGGGGAGCTCCTACAATGAGCAGTTCTTC	CASSLWAGSSYNEQFF
.	TRBV9	TRBJ2-1	TRBD2	TGTGCCAGCAGCTCAAGACTAGCGGGAGCAACCCATGAGCAGTTCTTC	CASSSRLAGATHEQFF
once	TRBV27	TRBJ2-4	TRBD1	TGTGCCAGCAGTTTGCTAGGGACAGGGAGAAACATTCAGTACTTC	CASSLLGTGRNIQYF
.	TRBV27	TRBJ1-5	TRBD1	TGTGCCAGCAGGAGAGACAGGGATAATCAGCCCCAGCATTTT	CASRRDRDNQPQHF
once	TRBV7-8	TRBJ2-3	TRBD2	TGTGCCAGCAGCCGTGGGACTACCACAGATACGCAGTATTTT	CASSRGTTTDTQYF
.	TRBV9	TRBJ2-1	.	TGTGCCAGCAGCGTAGGGGAGGGGGAACAGTTCTTC	CASSVGEGEQFF
.	TRBV7-8	TRBJ1-5	.	TGTGCCAGCAGCTTAAACAGGGTGAGCAATCAGCCCCAGCATTTT	CASSLNRVSNQPQHF
.	TRBV9	TRBJ2-2	.	TGTGCCAGCAGCGTAGCGGGGGCGAACACCGGGGAGCTGTTTTTT	CASSVAGANTGELFF
.	TRBV4-3	TRBJ1-1	TRBD1	TGCGCCAGCACCTGGGACAGATGGGCGAACACTGAAGCTTTCTTT	CASTWDRWANTEAFF
few	TRBV10-1	TRBJ1-2	TRBD1	TGCGCCAGCAGTGAGTCAGGACAGGGCCCTAACGGCTACACCTTC	CASSESGQGPNGYTF
.	TRBV5-4	TRBJ2-2	.	TGTGCCAGCAGCTTGGATCGATGGGCAACCACCGGGGAGCTGTTTTTT	CASSLDRWATTGELFF
.	TRBV2	TRBJ2-7	.	TGTGCCAGCAGTGACGCCAGGGACTCCTACGAGCAGTACTTC	CASSDARDSYEQYF
.	TRBV5-8	TRBJ2-7	TRBD1	TGTGCCAGCAGCCCGGGACAGGGAGTAGTCCACGAGCAGTACTTC	CASSPGQGVVHEQYF
.	TRBV11-2	TRBJ1-2	TRBD1	TGTGCCAGCAGCTTAGTCCCTTCCGACAGGGGAAAAGGCTACACCTTC	CASSLVPSDRGKGYTF
.	TRBV30	TRBJ2-1	TRBD2	TGTGCCTGGAGGACTAGCGGGAGGCTCTACAATGAGCAGTTCTTC	CAWRTSGRLYNEQFF
.	TRBV10-3	TRBJ1-2	.	TGTGCCATCAGCGGAGGATTCGACTATGGCTACACCTTC	CAISGGFDYGYTF
.	TRBV2	TRBJ2-7	TRBD2	TGTGCCAGCCCCGGGGGTAGCGGGAGAAGTTCGCAGGGCGAGCAGTACTTC	CASPGGSGRSSQGEQYF
.	TRBV11-2	TRBJ2-7	TRBD1	TGTGCCAGCAGCTTAATTAGGGACAGTACCTACGAGCAGTACTTC	CASSLIRDSTYEQYF
once	TRBV30	TRBJ2-2	TRBD2	TGTGCCTGCGCGCCGGGACTAGCGTCCACCGGGGAGCTGTTTTTT	CACAPGLASTGELFF
.	TRBV7-2	TRBJ2-3	TRBD2	TGTGCCAGCAGCTTAACGGCGGGAGGAGGTGCTAGCACAGATACGCAGTATTTT	CASSLTAGGGASTDTQYF
.	TRBV9	TRBJ2-3	TRBD2	TGTGCCAGCAGCGCCCCCGGGGCGGGAGTTGGAGATACGCAGTATTTT	CASSAPGAGVGDTQYF
.	TRBV19	TRBJ2-7	.	TGTGCCAGTAGTATTAATCGGGAGTACGAGCAGTACTTC	CASSINREYEQYF
.	TRBV5-1	TRBJ1-1	.	TGCGCCAGCCGCAGGGAGGGTAAGAACACTGAAGCTTTCTTT	CASRREGKNTEAFF
.	TRBV11-2	TRBJ2-1	TRBD2	TGTGCCAGTTCAGCGGGAACGATTGGGGTCGATGAGCAGTTCTTC	CASSAGTIGVDEQFF
.	TRBV5-6	TRBJ1-2	.	TGTGCCAGCAGCTTTTTCAGGGAACGGGGGGGCTACACCTTC	CASSFFRERGGYTF
.	TRBV9	TRBJ2-7	.	TGTGCCAGCAGCGTAGACTACTACGAGCAGTACTTC	CASSVDYYEQYF
.	TRBV5-1	TRBJ1-1	.	TGCGCCAGCAGCGACAGGCCGAACACTGAAGCTTTCTTT	CASSDRPNTEAFF
.	TRBV29-1	TRBJ2-2	TRBD1	TGCAGCGCACGGACAGGGGGCATCACCGGGGAGCTGTTTTTT	CSARTGGITGELFF
.	TRBV5-1	TRBJ2-2	.	TGCGCCAGCAGCTTGAACAGGGAGATCCCCACCGGGGAGCTGTTTTTT	CASSLNREIPTGELFF
.	TRBV19	TRBJ1-1	.	TGTGCCAGTAGTTCCCACATGAACACTGAAGCTTTCTTT	CASSSHMNTEAFF
.	TRBV4-2	TRBJ2-3	TRBD1	TGTGCCAGCAGCCAAGCCTCAGGGGGCGCGGGCACAGATACGCAGTATTTT	CASSQASGGAGTDTQYF
.	TRBV7-6	TRBJ2-5	TRBD2	TGTGCCAGCAGCACCCCCGGGACTAGAGGGTACCAAGAGACCCAGTACTTC	CASSTPGTRGYQETQYF
.	TRBV13	TRBJ2-1	TRBD2	TGTGCCAGCAGCTCCCAGCGGGAGGAGGATGAGCAGTTCTTC	CASSSQREEDEQFF
.	TRBV30	TRBJ2-4	TRBD2	TGTGCCTGGAAAAGGGGAGGGGACATTCAGTACTTC	CAWKRGGDIQYF
once	TRBV5-1	TRBJ1-1	.	TGCGCCAGCAGGTCCCTTGAAGTCGGGGCTGAAGCTTTCTTT	CASRSLEVGAEAFF
.	TRBV4-3	TRBJ2-7	TRBD2	TGCGCCAGCAGCCAACAAACGGGAGGGTACGAGCAGTACTTC	CASSQQTGGYEQYF
once	TRBV6-1	TRBJ1-1	.	TGTGCCAGCACCCAGACGACAGCAAACACTGAAGCTTTCTTT	CASTQTTANTEAFF
.	TRBV29-1	TRBJ2-3	.	TGCAGCGTTAACCAGGGTAGCACAGATACGCAGTATTTT	CSVNQGSTDTQYF
.	TRBV7-5	TRBJ2-5	.	TGTGTCAGAAGCTTGACGGGAAGTCAAGAGACCCAGTACTTC	CVRSLTGSQETQYF
.	TRBV7-2	TRBJ2-1	.	TGTGCCAGCAGCTCCGAGCGGCATTACAATGAGCAGTTCTTC	CASSSERHYNEQFF
.	TRBV23-1	TRBJ2-7	TRBD1	TGCGCCAGCAGTCCCGTGGGGGGACAGGGGTTTCAAATCCGCGGGCAGTACTTC	CASSPVGGQGFQIRGQYF
once	TRBV5-1	TRBJ2-2	TRBD1	TGCGCCAGCAGCTTGGGGGACAGGATCACCGGGGAGCTGTTTTTT	CASSLGDRITGELFF